This TCR beta chain was captured by sequencing in a study of breast tumors, draining lymph nodes, adjacent tissues. Comment on this clonotype: Its antigen remains unidentified.

This CDR3 region has 17 residues. The trim removed 5 bases at V and 0 bases at J, leaving 7 bases unmatched. Per germline, CDR1 DFQATT and CDR2 SNEGSKA (reference sequence). Breast cancer patients provided tissue from their axillary draining lymph nodes. Study observations and caveats: Tumor and nontumor repertoires were significantly more similar in luminal-like than in basal-like breast cancer. Tumor T cell lymph node origin was a supported hypothesis, not proven. The data were judged consistent with most tumor T cells coming from lymph node and expanding in tumor. Tumors had less TCR diversity than lymph nodes, more than nontumor tissue.

Via MiXCR, TCRdb re-called the multiplex PCR reads, giving one row per CDR3 protein. The sample has about 200,000 distinct CDR3 sequences, 31% seen once. This clonotype was sampled from a female donor with breast cancer. Some clones in this sample may be carry-over from other donors' samples. The chain links TRBV20-1 to TRBJ2-5, with 15 positions matching TRBD2. Material for sequencing was axillary lymph node tissue. The CDR3 nucleotides are TGCAGTGCTGGTAGGACTAGCGGGGGGGCGTACCAAGAGACCCAGTACTTC. As protein: CSAGRTSGGAYQETQYF.